The entry that follows covers one T cell receptor beta chain sequence. What it binds is not known. Sequenced by immunoSEQ multiplex PCR; TCRdb stores in-frame clones only, minus some. Of hundreds of thousands of clones detected, approximately 96% appear once; the ten largest clones hold around 0.1%. Positively selected for CCR7, the CD45RO-negative cells used as naive CD8 cells excluded terminally differentiated effector memory CD45RA+ cells. The sample comes from a study of shared clonotypes between healthy human individuals. Study-wide background: Used for every donor were three CD4 naive, three CD4 memory, two CD8 naive and one CD8 memory plate.

Study results and limitations: Clonotypes not shared had lower generation probabilities than those common to all four donors.

This clonotype was obtained from a woman younger than 45 in good health. Sequencing was carried out using naive CD8+ T cells sorted from blood.

The chain's CDR3 is CAIGGWNTEAFF. Here the CDR3 DNA reads TGTGCCATCGGTGGTTGGAACACTGAAGCTTTCTTT. The rearrangement links TRBV10-3 to TRBJ1-1; no reliable D call. Germline assignment: CDR1 ENHRY and CDR2 SYGVKD. V was cut by 8 bases and J by 1 base, with 8 bases left in between. The CDR3 totals 12 residues.